Here is one T cell receptor beta chain with its context. What it binds is unknown. V gave up 0 bases and J gave up 8 bases, with 4 bases separating them. Germline values: CDR1 SGHTA, CDR2 FQGNSA. The CDR3 consists of 12 residues. TCR beta CDR3 region amplification was performed from RNA transcripts. HTBI primers were used for first-round RT-PCR of the TCR CDR3. MiXCR, run by TCRdb on the multiplex PCR reads, gives a single entry per CDR3 protein. Among 95,000 to 100,000 distinct CDR3 sequences listed, 51% were seen once. If no ophthalmopathy progression occurred within 18 months, Graves' hyperthyroidism was stable. Diagnosis of hyperthyroidism was new in patients aged 18 to 65, and its duration was under 2 months. The PBMCs studied were ones that came from 10 ml fresh peripheral blood. These data originate in a study of T cells in Graves' hyperthyroidism and ophthalmopathy. Findings of the study overall: Onset of ophthalmopathy came a median around 7.1 months after the model predicted it.

The genes are TRBV7-2 and TRBJ2-2; D is ambiguous. This receptor was identified in a woman in her 40s with Graves' hyperthyroidism. Material for sequencing was blood. DNA for the CDR3: TGTGCCAGCAGCTTAGCGCGGGGGGAGCTGTTTTTT. Its protein product is CASSLARGELFF. The whole variable domain, remainder taken from reference TRBV7-2 and TRBJ2-2, is GAGVSQSPSNKVTEKGKDVELRCDPISGHTALYWYRQSLGQGLEFLIYFQGNSAPDKSGLPSDRFSAERTGGSVSTLTIQRTQQEDSAVYLCASSLARGELFFGEGSRLTVL.